Sequencing of this TCR beta chain was carried out in a study of graft-versus-host responses after intestinal transplantation. Turning to the study itself: As for transplant type, recipients had multivisceral, liver-intestinal, or isolated intestinal grafts.

Here immunoSEQ multiplex PCR was the method, and the copy in TCRdb shows in-frame clones only, minus some. This sample has tens of thousands of clones, with approximately 94% found just once. This CDR3 contains 15 residues. From germline, CDR1 is GTSNPN and CDR2 SVGIG (reference sequence). After removal of 3 bases from V and 8 bases from J, the junction contained 12 bases not matched to a gene. A word on this clone: Its antigen is unidentified.

The genes are TRBV30 and TRBJ1-4; 7 bases align to TRBD1. This material consisted of unstimulated CD4+ T cells sorted from spleen or lymph node cells, taken before transplant. The receptor's source is a human donor who was the organ donor for an intestinal transplant. CDR3 region: CAWRTGQAISEKLFF. The DNA of the CDR3 is TGTGCCTGGAGAACAGGACAGGCTATCTCGGAAAAACTGTTTTTT.